This is a list of T cell receptor beta chains from one sample in a study of T cells in Graves' hyperthyroidism and ophthalmopathy. Using its own MiXCR run on the multiplex PCR reads, TCRdb lists one record per CDR3 protein. This table holds 280,000 or so distinct CDR3 sequences, roughly 15% found once. The sample was blood. Receptors were obtained from a woman aged 50 to 65 with Graves' hyperthyroidism that later progressed to Graves' ophthalmopathy. The CDR3 runs from the conserved cysteine through the conserved F or W. The D gene is left open where the match is weak. Clone size is shown for a subset of rows, as once, few, many or a class of expanded clone.

j_gene	abundance	d_gene	len	v_gene	CDR3nt	CDR3aa
TRBJ1-2	many	NA	13	TRBV30	TGTGCCTGGAGTGTAGGGCCCAACTATGGCTACACCTTC	CAWSVGPNYGYTF
TRBJ2-2	many	NA	16	TRBV5-1	TGCGCCAGCAGCTTGGGGGACTCCGATCCCACCGGGGAGCTGTTTTTT	CASSLGDSDPTGELFF
TRBJ1-5	many	TRBD1	14	TRBV28	TGTGCCAGCAGATCTGGACAGGGCTATCAGCCCCAGCATTTT	CASRSGQGYQPQHF
TRBJ1-5	NA	NA	14	TRBV19	TGTGCCAGTAGTACGCGGAGGAGCAATCAGCCCCAGCATTTT	CASSTRRSNQPQHF
TRBJ1-3	many	NA	15	TRBV20-1	TGCAGTGCTAGGGACCCTCGCGACTCTGGAAACACCATATATTTT	CSARDPRDSGNTIYF
TRBJ2-5	many	NA	15	TRBV2	TGTGCCAGCAGTCCTTCCATGGGGTACCAAGAGACCCAGTACTTC	CASSPSMGYQETQYF
TRBJ1-1	many	NA	14	TRBV20-1	TGCAGTGCTAGAGATCCTCAGGGTCACACTGAAGCTTTCTTT	CSARDPQGHTEAFF
TRBJ1-1	NA	NA	11	TRBV28	TGTGCCAGCAACAACAGGCGCGAAGCTTTCTTT	CASNNRREAFF
TRBJ1-5	many	NA	16	TRBV27	TGTGCCAGCAGTCTAAAGCCTCACAGGAGCAATCAGCCCCAGCATTTT	CASSLKPHRSNQPQHF
TRBJ2-1	NA	TRBD2	15	TRBV28	TGTGCCAGCAGGCTAGCGGGAGGGGATTACAATGAGCAGTTCTTC	CASRLAGGDYNEQFF
TRBJ2-2	NA	TRBD2	14	TRBV10-3	TGTGCCATCAGTGGACTAGCGGATTACGGGGAGCTGTTTTTT	CAISGLADYGELFF
TRBJ2-1	many	TRBD2	14	TRBV10-3	TGTGCCGCAAGGGGGCGGGAGGGGGATAATGAGCAGTTCTTC	CAARGREGDNEQFF
TRBJ2-7	many	NA	14	TRBV12-3/TRBV12-4	TGTGCCAGCAGCAAGGGCAGGGAAAGGTACGAGCAGTACTTC	CASSKGRERYEQYF
TRBJ1-5	many	NA	14	TRBV2	TGTGCCAGCAGTATAGGATATAGCAATCAGCCCCAGCATTTT	CASSIGYSNQPQHF
TRBJ2-5	NA	TRBD2	16	TRBV28	TGTGCCAGCAGTTTGATAGCGGGAGGGCCGGGGGAGACCCAGTACTTC	CASSLIAGGPGETQYF
TRBJ1-2	few	NA	12	TRBV5-5	TGTGCCAGCAGCGGTAACGGCTATGGCTACACCTTC	CASSGNGYGYTF
TRBJ1-2	NA	NA	11	TRBV29-1	TGCAGCGTTGAAGCCGGGGATGGCTACACCTTC	CSVEAGDGYTF
TRBJ2-2	many	TRBD2	17	TRBV19	TGTGCCAGCAGAGGACTAGCGGGAGAAACCGGCGCCGGGGAGCTGTTTTTT	CASRGLAGETGAGELFF
TRBJ2-1	NA	TRBD2	16	TRBV12-3/TRBV12-4	TGTGCCAGCAGTTTGAGGACTAGCGGGATCTACAATGAGCAGTTCTTC	CASSLRTSGIYNEQFF
TRBJ2-3	many	TRBD2	15	TRBV5-1	TGCGCCAGCAGGCCAATAGCGGGCAACACAGATACGCAGTATTTT	CASRPIAGNTDTQYF
TRBJ2-5	few	NA	14	TRBV28	TGTGCCAGCAGTTTAGGGGGGAGGCAAGAGACCCAGTACTTC	CASSLGGRQETQYF
TRBJ1-3	NA	NA	15	TRBV5-1	TGCGCCAGCAGTCTGGACAGCCCCTCTGGAAACACCATATATTTT	CASSLDSPSGNTIYF
TRBJ2-5	many	NA	13	TRBV2	TGTGCCAGCAGAATCAGGGCACAAGAGACCCAGTACTTC	CASRIRAQETQYF
TRBJ2-3	many	TRBD2	16	TRBV18	TGTGCCAGCTCACCACCGATAGCGGGAGCTAGAGATACGCAGTATTTT	CASSPPIAGARDTQYF
TRBJ2-7	many	NA	13	TRBV12-3/TRBV12-4	TGTGCCAGCAGTTGGACTAATCTCTACGAGCAGTACTTC	CASSWTNLYEQYF
TRBJ1-5	few	NA	17	TRBV5-5	TGTGCCAGCAGCTTGGATGGAGGCAGTAAGGTTGAACAGCCCCAGCATTTT	CASSLDGGSKVEQPQHF
TRBJ1-1	many	NA	13	TRBV3-1	TGTGCCAGCAGCCAAGACTTGAGCACTGAAGCTTTCTTT	CASSQDLSTEAFF
TRBJ2-1	many	NA	14	TRBV20-1	TGCAGTGCTGCCTTAACAAGCTCCTACAATGAGCAGTTCTTC	CSAALTSSYNEQFF
TRBJ2-2	few	TRBD2	19	TRBV7-2	TGTGCCAGCAGCCTGTTCAAAGGGACTAGCGGGAGTATAGCCGGGGAGCTGTTTTTT	CASSLFKGTSGSIAGELFF
TRBJ1-5	few	NA	18	TRBV13	TGTGCCAGCAGCTTAGGTGGGCAGGTGGGAATGTGCAATCAGCCCCAGCATTTT	CASSLGGQVGMCNQPQHF
TRBJ2-7	NA	NA	17	TRBV28	TGTGCCAGCAGTCTCCCCCCCGACGGGTACAACTCCTACGAGCAGTGCTTC	CASSLPPDGYNSYEQCF
TRBJ2-4	many	TRBD1	16	TRBV5-1	TGCGCCAGCAGCTTGGCGAAGGGGGCCTACAAAAACATTCAGTACTTC	CASSLAKGAYKNIQYF
TRBJ2-1	NA	NA	14	TRBV15	TGTGCCACCAGCAGAGGACAGGCCTACAATGAGCAGTTCTTC	CATSRGQAYNEQFF
TRBJ2-6	few	NA	15	TRBV19	TGTGCCAGTAGTCCCAACAGGGCTGGGGCCAACGTCCTGACTTTC	CASSPNRAGANVLTF
TRBJ2-5	many	NA	16	TRBV20-1	TGCAGTGCTAGAGACCTCCTTTGGGGGAGGTTAGAGACCCAGTACTTC	CSARDLLWGRLETQYF
TRBJ2-1	many	NA	14	TRBV24-1	TGTGCCACCAGTGCCCCTGGAGGGTTCAATGAGCAGTTCTTC	CATSAPGGFNEQFF
TRBJ1-3	NA	NA	11	TRBV20-1	TGCAGTGCCAAGAATGGAAACACCATATATTTT	CSAKNGNTIYF
TRBJ1-1	many	NA	14	TRBV28	TGTGCCAGCAGTTCGTACAGGGTTTACACTGAAGCTTTCTTT	CASSSYRVYTEAFF
TRBJ2-7	many	TRBD1	11	TRBV29-1	TGCAGCGCCGGGACAGGCTACGAGCAGTACTTC	CSAGTGYEQYF
TRBJ2-2	NA	TRBD2	15	TRBV5-4	TGTGCCAGCAGCCCTAGCGGGAAGAACGGCGGGGAGCTGTTTTTT	CASSPSGKNGGELFF
TRBJ2-1	NA	TRBD2	15	TRBV19	TGTGCCAGTACGACTAGCGGGAGCTCGGGAAATGAGCAGTTCTTC	CASTTSGSSGNEQFF
TRBJ2-3	many	NA	14	TRBV7-3	TGTGCCAGCAGCTTAACAGGGAGCACAGATACGCAGTATTTT	CASSLTGSTDTQYF
TRBJ2-7	many	NA	13	TRBV12-3/TRBV12-4	TGTGCCAGCAGTCCCCTATCCCGGACTGGAGAGTACTTC	CASSPLSRTGEYF